This T cell receptor (beta chain) was identified during a study of T and B cells in COVID-19 patients. TRB rearrangements were amplified by multiplex PCR with BIOMED2 TRB-A/B primers. One entry per CDR3 protein results from TCRdb running MiXCR on the multiplex PCR reads. The sample yields about 15,000 distinct CDR3 sequences, about 30% seen once. As to this clonotype: What it binds is unknown.

Each TRB amplification used roughly 220-550 ng of genomic DNA from blood. Study findings and constraints: Highly clonal in active COVID-19, TRB repertoires exceeded healthy-donor diversity and richness at recovery. Sorted SARS-CoV-2-responsive or tetramer+ T cells and CD4+, regulatory and CD8+ subsets were not yet sequenced.

The V end was cut by 2 bases, the J end by 5 bases, with 10 bases between. Germline CDR1 reads GTSNPN; CDR2 reads SVGIG (reference sequence). The CDR3 has 12 residues. V and J are TRBV30 and TRBJ2-7; D possibly matches TRBD1 or TRBD2 (5 bases each). Specimen: blood. This TCR came from a human donor who had recovered from COVID-19. The CDR3 sequence is CAWSPWGNEQYF. The CDR3 DNA follows: TGTGCCTGGAGTCCGTGGGGGAACGAGCAGTACTTC.